This passage covers 22 T cell receptor beta chains from one sample sequenced in a study of blood T cell repertoires in COVID-19. Data came from immunoSEQ multiplex PCR; TCRdb stores just in-frame clones and leaves some out. The table lists a few hundred thousand clones, about 88% of them singletons, with 5.5% to 9% in the top ten. The sample taken for sequencing was peripheral blood. All receptors derive from a woman in her sixties or seventies with active or convalescent COVID-19.

The chain employs TRBV5-1 and TRBJ1-4; no clear D. Germline CDR1 SGHRS, CDR2 YFSETQ. This CDR3 is built from 14 residues. Trimming took 3 bases from V and 3 from J, leaving 9 bases between them. This CDR3 is CASSSLGSNEKLFF. The CDR3 coding sequence is TGCGCCAGCAGCTCCTTGGGCTCTAATGAAAAACTGTTTTTT.

CDR3 amino acids: CASSSLPLTGTGGNTEAFF. In DNA form, the CDR3 reads TGTGCCAGCAGTTCCCTTCCCCTCACCGGGACAGGGGGCAACACTGAAGCTTTCTTT. The rearrangement links TRBV7-9 to TRBJ1-1; 12 bases align to TRBD1. The CDR3 runs 19 residues. Losses at the gene ends were 6 bases for V and 2 bases for J; bases not matched to a gene: 16. The germline CDR1 and CDR2 sequences are SEHNR and FQNEAQ (reference sequence).

This clone was seen repeatedly, ten times or more. The CDR3 DNA follows: TGTGCCAGCGTCCGGGGACAGGCCGAAAACACCATATATTTT. It is translated as CASVRGQAENTIYF. The chain employs TRBV2 and TRBJ1-3, with 8 bases lining up with TRBD1. The germline CDR1 and CDR2 sequences are SNHLY and FYNNEI. The trim removed 8 bases at V and 6 bases at J, leaving 9 bases unmatched. This CDR3 is built from 14 residues.

V gene TRBV7-2 combines with J gene TRBJ2-7, with a possible D match to TRBD1 (5 bases). V lost 6 bases and J lost 0, with 15 bases in between. CDR3 length: 15 amino acids. Germline V gene sequence: CDR1 SGHTA, CDR2 FQGNSA. DNA for the CDR3: TGTGCCAGCAGACGGCAGGCGACAGTCTCCTACGAGCAGTACTTC. The encoded protein is CASRRQATVSYEQYF.

The chain has TRBV2 and TRBJ2-7, with D unresolved. This CDR3 is built from 13 residues. Trimming left V 1 base short and J 0 bases short, with 4 bases between. CDR1 is SNHLY and CDR2 is FYNNEI in the germline V gene. This CDR3 reads CASSEGVSYEQYF. The CDR3 DNA reads TGTGCCAGCAGTGAAGGAGTCTCCTACGAGCAGTACTTC. The entire variable domain, with the rest obtained from reference TRBV2 and TRBJ2-7, is as follows: EPEVTQTPSHQVTQMGQEVILRCVPISNHLYFYWYRQILGQKVEFLVSFYNNEISEKSEIFDDQFSVERPDGSNFTLKIRSTKLEDSAMYFCASSEGVSYEQYFGPGTRLTVT.

The chain joins TRBV27 to TRBJ1-2; no clear D gene. This CDR3 region has 13 residues. CDR1 and CDR2 (germline): MNHEY, SMNVEV (reference sequence). V was cut by 3 bases and J by 8 bases, with 13 bases left in between. The CDR3 DNA is TGTGCCAGCAGTTTCGCCCTAGGAAGGGGCTACACCTTC. As protein: CASSFALGRGYTF.

This clone was observed a handful of times. J is TRBJ1-1 and V is TRBV10-3, with D possibly being TRBD1 (5 bases). The CDR3 totals 12 residues. Trimming cost V 3 bases and J 3 bases, with 5 bases left between them. Germline V gene sequence: CDR1 ENHRY, CDR2 SYGVKD. As DNA, the CDR3 is TGTGCCATCAGTGAAGGGGACACTGAAGCTTTCTTT. This gives the protein CAISEGDTEAFF.

The gene calls are TRBV5-1 and TRBJ2-6, with D tentatively TRBD1 (5 bases). V was trimmed by 4 bases and J by 2 bases, leaving 10 bases between them. Per germline, CDR1 SGHRS and CDR2 YFSETQ. The length of the CDR3 is 15 residues. The CDR3 DNA follows: TGCGCCAGCAGCGCAGGGCCCGCTGGGGCCAACGTCCTGACTTTC. Its translation: CASSAGPAGANVLTF.

The chain has TRBV5-5 and TRBJ1-2, with a weak D call TRBD1 (5 bases). The CDR3 loop spans 13 amino acids. CDR1 SGHKS and CDR2 YYEKEE come from the germline V gene (reference sequence). V lost 4 bases and J lost 5, with 12 bases in between. The CDR3 is CASSPGGRYGYTF. The CDR3 DNA is TGTGCCAGCAGCCCGGGGGGAAGATATGGCTACACCTTC.

The chain links TRBV4-3 to TRBJ2-7; 14 nucleotides agree with TRBD2. CDR3 size: 18 residues. Germline CDR1 is LGHNA and CDR2 is YSLEER. J lost 0 bases, V lost 2 bases, and 6 bases had no gene match. CDR3: CASSQRTSGGPNSYEQYF. Here the CDR3 DNA reads TGCGCCAGCAGCCAAAGGACTAGCGGGGGGCCGAACTCCTACGAGCAGTACTTC.

The V call is TRBV6-2 or TRBV6-3, the J call TRBJ1-2; 9 bases line up with TRBD1. The J segment lost 5 bases and the V segment lost 2 bases, leaving 3 bases of the junction unmatched. The germline V gene encodes CDR1 MNHEY and CDR2 SVGEGT. The CDR3 length is 14 residues. CDR3 residues: CASSYGTGTYGYTF. CDR3 sequence (DNA): TGTGCCAGCAGTTACGGGACAGGGACTTATGGCTACACCTTC.

The rearrangement uses TRBV6-5 and TRBJ1-4; no clear D. CDR3 size: 14 residues. With 0 bases removed from V and 8 bases from J, the gap between germline ends came to 10 bases. Germline assignment: CDR1 MNHEY and CDR2 SVGAGI. The CDR3 reads CASSYSGRFEKLFF. In nucleotides, the CDR3 is TGTGCCAGCAGTTACTCTGGGAGATTCGAAAAACTGTTTTTT.

This clone was counted a few times. The gene calls are TRBV7-9 and TRBJ1-1, with D perhaps matching TRBD1 (5 bases). Germline V gene lookup returns CDR1 SEHNR and CDR2 FQNEAQ (reference sequence). Trimming removed 5 bases at V and 3 bases at J, with 22 bases between. The CDR3 covers 17 residues. CDR3 residues: CASSPWARGESDTEAFF. The CDR3 bases are TGTGCCAGCAGCCCCTGGGCGCGGGGGGAGTCCGACACTGAAGCTTTCTTT.

This clone was seen only a few times. The rearrangement links TRBV12-3 or TRBV12-4 to TRBJ1-1; tentatively, D is TRBD1 (5 bases). V lost 3 bases and J 5 bases, leaving 10 bases between the germline ends. The CDR3 spans 13 residues. For the CDR3, the DNA is TGTGCCAGCAGTTTGTCAGCAGGGACTGAAGCTTTCTTT. Residues: CASSLSAGTEAFF.

The chain carries TRBV4-3 and TRBJ1-6; a weak D match, TRBD1 (6 bases). V was pared by 6 bases and J by 3 bases, with 9 bases between. The CDR3 runs to 14 residues. Germline V lookup: CDR1 LGHNA, CDR2 YSLEER. The CDR3: CASSHRDYNSPLHF. The CDR3 coding sequence is TGCGCCAGCAGTCACAGGGACTATAATTCACCCCTCCACTTT.

The rearrangement links TRBV5-4 to TRBJ1-3; D call uncertain. The V and J ends lost 4 bases and 0 bases respectively, with 14 bases between them. This CDR3 comprises 16 residues. Germline lookup yields CDR1 SGHNT and CDR2 YYREEE (reference sequence). CDR3 sequence: CASSLQPASSGNTIYF. The CDR3 nucleotides are TGTGCCAGCAGCCTACAGCCCGCGAGCTCTGGAAACACCATATATTTT.

The V gene is TRBV21-1, the J gene TRBJ1-1. TRBV21-1 is termed a pseudogene. The length of the CDR3 is 15 residues. This CDR3 reads CASRTYGGLDTEAFF. CDR3 nucleotides: TGTGCCAGCAGAACCTACGGGGGGCTCGACACTGAAGCTTTCTTT.

The V and J genes are TRBV24-1 and TRBJ1-2, with a weak D call TRBD1 (6 bases). This CDR3 is built from 16 residues. CDR1 is KGHDR and CDR2 is SFDVKD in the germline V gene. The V and J ends lost 0 bases and 2 bases respectively, with 12 bases between them. CDR3 residues: CATSDLRATGNYGYTF. CDR3 in DNA: TGTGCCACCAGTGATTTGCGGGCGACAGGCAACTATGGCTACACCTTC.

The rearrangement uses TRBV3-1 (or the pseudogene TRBV3-2) and TRBJ2-1, with D unresolved. The germline V and J ends were trimmed by 3 bases and 12 bases, with 15 bases remaining between them. Per the germline V gene, CDR1 is LGHDT and CDR2 is YNNKEL (reference sequence). This CDR3 is 13 amino acids long. The CDR3 DNA is TGTGCCAGCAGCCAGGGCCCCGAATCAGGGCAGTTCTTC. Protein: CASSQGPESGQFF.

This clone was counted a single time. The chain uses TRBV4-2 and TRBJ2-5, with D perhaps matching TRBD2 (5 bases). Trimming shortened V by 1 base and J by 5 bases, and 20 bases separated the two germline ends. This CDR3 has 17 residues. Germline V gives CDR1 LGHNA, CDR2 YNFKEQ. The CDR3 DNA reads as TGTGCCAGCAGCCAAGGGTCAGGCGGCGGGCTGGGGGAGACCCAGTACTTC. As protein: CASSQGSGGGLGETQYF.

CDR3 sequence (DNA): TGTGCCACCAGTGCTGGGGCTTCTGGCGAGCAGTACTTC. This translates into CATSAGASGEQYF. The chain recombines TRBV24-1 with TRBJ2-7, with a weak D call TRBD1 (5 bases). The V and J ends lost 5 bases and 6 bases respectively, with 13 bases between them. The V gene's germline CDR1 is KGHDR and CDR2 SFDVKD. The CDR3 loop spans 13 amino acids.

CDR3 residues: CASSPEVVSEQYF. CDR3 nucleotide sequence: TGTGCCAGCAGCCCAGAAGTGGTGTCGGAGCAGTACTTC. The V and J genes are TRBV11-2 and TRBJ2-7; D gene unclear. V was pared by 5 bases and J by 7 bases, with 15 bases between. The germline gives CDR1 SGHAT, CDR2 FQNNGV. This CDR3 is built from 13 residues. Drawing the rest from reference TRBV11-2 and TRBJ2-7, the complete variable domain is EAGVAQSPRYKIIEKRQSVAFWCNPISGHATLYWYQQILGQGPKLLIQFQNNGVVDDSQLPKDRFSAERLKGVDSTLKIQPAKLEDSAVYLCASSPEVVSEQYFGPGTRLTVT.